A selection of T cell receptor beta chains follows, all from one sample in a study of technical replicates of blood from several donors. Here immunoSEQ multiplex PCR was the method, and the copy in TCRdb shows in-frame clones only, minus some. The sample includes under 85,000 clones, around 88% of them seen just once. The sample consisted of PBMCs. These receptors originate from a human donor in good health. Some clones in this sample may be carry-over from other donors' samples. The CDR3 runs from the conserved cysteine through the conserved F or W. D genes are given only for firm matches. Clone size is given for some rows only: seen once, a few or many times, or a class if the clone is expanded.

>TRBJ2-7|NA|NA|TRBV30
CAWASTYEQYF
TGTGCCTGGGCAAGCACCTACGAGCAGTACTTC
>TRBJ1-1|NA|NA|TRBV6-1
CASSDFGGENTEAFF
TGTGCCAGCAGTGACTTCGGGGGGGAAAACACTGAAGCTTTCTTT
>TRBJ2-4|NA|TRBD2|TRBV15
CATSRGGLAGVGNIPYF
TGTGCCACCAGCAGGGGAGGACTAGCGGGGGTGGGAAACATTCCCTACTTC
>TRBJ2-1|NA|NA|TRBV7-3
CASSLIAKTYNEQFF
TGTGCCAGCAGCTTAATAGCGAAAACCTACAATGAGCAGTTCTTC
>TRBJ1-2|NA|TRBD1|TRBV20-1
CSAWTGGGYTF
TGCAGTGCTTGGACAGGGGGCGGCTACACCTTC
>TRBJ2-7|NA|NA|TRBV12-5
CASGLVLRSSYEQYF
TGTGCTAGTGGTTTGGTCCTCCGGAGCTCCTACGAGCAGTACTTC
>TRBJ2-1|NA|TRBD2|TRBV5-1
CASSPGLAGSGEQFF
TGCGCCAGCAGCCCGGGACTAGCGGGGTCGGGTGAGCAGTTCTTC
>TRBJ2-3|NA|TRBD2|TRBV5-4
CASTSGRDTDTQYF
TGTGCCAGCACCAGCGGGAGGGACACAGATACGCAGTATTTT
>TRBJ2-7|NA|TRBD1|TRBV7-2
CASSFVQGAYEQYF
TGTGCCAGCAGCTTTGTACAGGGGGCCTACGAGCAGTACTTC
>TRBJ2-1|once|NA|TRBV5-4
CASSLVRRNNNEQFF
TGTGCCAGCAGCTTGGTTCGCCGCAACAACAATGAGCAGTTCTTC
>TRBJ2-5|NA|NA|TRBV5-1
CASQREETQYF
TGCGCCAGCCAGAGGGAGGAGACCCAGTACTTC
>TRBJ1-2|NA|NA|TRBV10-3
CAISEGGVGSYGYTF
TGTGCCATCAGTGAGGGCGGCGTCGGATCATATGGCTACACCTTC
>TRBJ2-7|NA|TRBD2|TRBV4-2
CASSSRQSGGEQYF
TGTGCCAGCAGCTCTCGTCAGTCGGGGGGCGAGCAGTACTTC
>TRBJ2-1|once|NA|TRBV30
CAWSLSRNEQFF
TGTGCCTGGAGTCTCTCTAGAAATGAGCAGTTCTTC
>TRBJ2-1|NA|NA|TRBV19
CASQEPFSYNEQFF
TGTGCCAGCCAGGAACCATTCTCCTACAATGAGCAGTTCTTC
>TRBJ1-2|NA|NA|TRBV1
CTSSTRTGGVCGYTF
TGCACCAGCAGCACCCGGACAGGGGGCGTGTGTGGCTACACCTTC
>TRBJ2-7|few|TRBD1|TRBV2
CASSAGGLWYEQYF
TGTGCCAGCAGTGCAGGGGGTCTGTGGTACGAGCAGTACTTC
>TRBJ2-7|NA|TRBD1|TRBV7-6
CASSSDRGHEQYF
TGTGCCAGCAGCTCAGACAGGGGCCACGAGCAGTACTTC
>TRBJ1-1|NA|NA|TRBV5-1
CASSLAAGNTEAFF
TGCGCCAGCAGCTTGGCGGCAGGGAACACTGAAGCTTTCTTT
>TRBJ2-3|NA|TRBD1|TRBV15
CATSRDFRGSTDTQYF
TGTGCCACCAGCAGAGACTTCAGGGGGAGCACAGATACGCAGTATTTT
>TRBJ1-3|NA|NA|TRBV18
CASSDQGSGNTIYF
TGTGCCAGCTCGGACCAGGGCTCTGGAAACACCATATATTTT
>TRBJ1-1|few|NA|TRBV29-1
CSVEEEVRGWREAAFF
TGCAGCGTTGAAGAGGAGGTGCGGGGGTGGAGGGAGGCAGCTTTCTTT